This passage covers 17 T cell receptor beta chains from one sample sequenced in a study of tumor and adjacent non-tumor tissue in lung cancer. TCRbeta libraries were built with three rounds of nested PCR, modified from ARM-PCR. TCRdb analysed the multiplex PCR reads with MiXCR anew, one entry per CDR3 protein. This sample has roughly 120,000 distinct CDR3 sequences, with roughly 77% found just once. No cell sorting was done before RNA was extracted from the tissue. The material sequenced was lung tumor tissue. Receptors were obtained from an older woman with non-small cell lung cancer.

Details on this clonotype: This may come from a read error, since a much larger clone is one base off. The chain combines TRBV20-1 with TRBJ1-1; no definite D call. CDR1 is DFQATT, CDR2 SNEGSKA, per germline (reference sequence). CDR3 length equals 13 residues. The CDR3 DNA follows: TGCAGTGCTAGTCTTAGCCTCAACATTGAAGCTTTCTTT. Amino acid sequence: CSASLSLNIEAFF.

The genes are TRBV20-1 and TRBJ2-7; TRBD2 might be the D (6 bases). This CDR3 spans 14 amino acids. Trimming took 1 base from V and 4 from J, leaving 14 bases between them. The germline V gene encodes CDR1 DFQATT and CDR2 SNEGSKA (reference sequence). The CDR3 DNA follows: TGCAGTGCTAGAGGGCCCGGGAGTGGGTACGAGCAGTACTTC. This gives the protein CSARGPGSGYEQYF.

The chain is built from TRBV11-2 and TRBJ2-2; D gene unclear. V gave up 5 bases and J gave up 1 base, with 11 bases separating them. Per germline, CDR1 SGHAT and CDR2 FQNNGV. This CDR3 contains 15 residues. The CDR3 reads CASSPENQNTGELFF. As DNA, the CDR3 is TGTGCCAGCAGCCCCGAAAATCAGAACACCGGGGAGCTGTTTTTT.

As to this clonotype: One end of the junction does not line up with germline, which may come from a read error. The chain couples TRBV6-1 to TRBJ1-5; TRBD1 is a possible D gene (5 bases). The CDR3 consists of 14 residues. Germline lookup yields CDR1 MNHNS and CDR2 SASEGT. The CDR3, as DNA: TGTCCCAGCAGAAGCAGCAGGGACGGTCAACCCCAGCATTTT. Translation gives CPSRSSRDGQPQHF.

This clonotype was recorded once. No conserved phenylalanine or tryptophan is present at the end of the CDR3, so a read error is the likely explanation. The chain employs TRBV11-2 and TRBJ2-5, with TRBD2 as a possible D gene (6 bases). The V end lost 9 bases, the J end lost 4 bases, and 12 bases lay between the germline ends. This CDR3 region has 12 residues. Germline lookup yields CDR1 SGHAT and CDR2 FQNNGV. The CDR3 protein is CASSRGRETQYY. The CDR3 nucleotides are TGTGCCAGTTCTCGGGGGAGAGAGACCCAGTACTAC.

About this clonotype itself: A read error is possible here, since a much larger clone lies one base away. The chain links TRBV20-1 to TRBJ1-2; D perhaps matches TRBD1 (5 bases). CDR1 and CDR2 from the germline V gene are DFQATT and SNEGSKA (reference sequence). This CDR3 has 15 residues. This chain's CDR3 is CSARDPLGVNYGYIF. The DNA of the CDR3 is TGCAGTGCTAGAGATCCACTAGGGGTGAACTATGGCTACATCTTC.

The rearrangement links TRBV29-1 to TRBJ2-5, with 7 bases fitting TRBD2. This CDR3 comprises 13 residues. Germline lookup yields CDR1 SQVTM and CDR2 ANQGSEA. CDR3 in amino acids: CGGLGLAGETQYF. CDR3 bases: TGCGGCGGGCTGGGATTAGCGGGAGAGACCCAGTACTTC.

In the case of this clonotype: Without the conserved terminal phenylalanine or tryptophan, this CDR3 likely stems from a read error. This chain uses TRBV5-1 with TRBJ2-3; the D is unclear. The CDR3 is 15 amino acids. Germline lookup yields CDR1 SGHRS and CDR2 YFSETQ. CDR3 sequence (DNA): TGCGCTAGCAGCCTAGGACGGCCTAGCACAGATACGCAGTATTTG. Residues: CASSLGRPSTDTQYL.

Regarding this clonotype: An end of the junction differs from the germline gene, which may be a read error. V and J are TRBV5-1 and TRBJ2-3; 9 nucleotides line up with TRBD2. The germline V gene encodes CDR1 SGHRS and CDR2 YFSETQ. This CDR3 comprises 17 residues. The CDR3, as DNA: TGCGCCAGCACCCCGGGACTAGCAGCTATTAGCACAGATACGCAGTGTTTT. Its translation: CASTPGLAAISTDTQCF.

The CDR3 bases are TGTGCCAGCAGGATCGACACGATGGCTGGAAACACCATATATTTT. This encodes CASRIDTMAGNTIYF. V is TRBV11-3 and J is TRBJ1-3; no firm D call. CDR3 length equals 15 residues. V was shortened by 6 bases and J by 2 bases, with 14 bases between the two germline ends. Looked up from germline, CDR1 is SGHNT and CDR2 is YENEEA.

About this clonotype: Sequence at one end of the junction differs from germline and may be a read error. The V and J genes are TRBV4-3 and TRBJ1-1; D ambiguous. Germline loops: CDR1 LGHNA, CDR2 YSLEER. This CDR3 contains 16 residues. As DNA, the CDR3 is TGCGCCAGCGGCCAAGATGGGAGAGTGGATTACACTGAAGCTTTCTTT. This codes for CASGQDGRVDYTEAFF.

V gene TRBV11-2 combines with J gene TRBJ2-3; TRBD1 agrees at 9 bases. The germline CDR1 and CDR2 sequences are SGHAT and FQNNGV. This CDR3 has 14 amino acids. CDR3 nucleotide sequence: TGTGTCAGGAGCTCAAACAGGGGGCTAGATACGCAGTATTTT. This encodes CVRSSNRGLDTQYF.

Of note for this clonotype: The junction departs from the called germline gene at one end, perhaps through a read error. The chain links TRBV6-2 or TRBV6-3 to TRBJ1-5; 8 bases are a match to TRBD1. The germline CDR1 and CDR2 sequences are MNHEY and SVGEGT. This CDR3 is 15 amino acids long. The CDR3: CASNTGGREYHPQHF. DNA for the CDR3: TGTGCCAGTAACACAGGGGGGAGGGAGTATCATCCCCAGCATTTT.

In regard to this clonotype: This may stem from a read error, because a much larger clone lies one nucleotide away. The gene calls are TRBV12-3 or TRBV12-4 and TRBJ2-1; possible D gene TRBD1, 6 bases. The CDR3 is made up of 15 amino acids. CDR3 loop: CAGREGVESYNEQFF. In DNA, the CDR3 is TGTGCCGGCAGAGAGGGGGTCGAGTCCTACAATGAGCAGTTCTTC.

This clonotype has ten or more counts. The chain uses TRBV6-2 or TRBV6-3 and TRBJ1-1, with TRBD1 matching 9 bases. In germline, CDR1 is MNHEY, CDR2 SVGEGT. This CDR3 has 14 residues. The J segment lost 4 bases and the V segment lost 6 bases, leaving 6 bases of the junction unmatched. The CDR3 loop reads CASRRSGQGTEAFF. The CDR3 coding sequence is TGTGCCAGCAGGCGCTCGGGACAGGGCACTGAAGCTTTCTTT.

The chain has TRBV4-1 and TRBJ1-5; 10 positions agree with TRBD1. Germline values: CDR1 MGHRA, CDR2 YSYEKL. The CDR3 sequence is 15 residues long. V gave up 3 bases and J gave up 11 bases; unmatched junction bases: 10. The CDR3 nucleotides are TGCGCCAGCAGCCATGACAGGGGGCCCAAACAGTCCCAGCATTTT. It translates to CASSHDRGPKQSQHF.

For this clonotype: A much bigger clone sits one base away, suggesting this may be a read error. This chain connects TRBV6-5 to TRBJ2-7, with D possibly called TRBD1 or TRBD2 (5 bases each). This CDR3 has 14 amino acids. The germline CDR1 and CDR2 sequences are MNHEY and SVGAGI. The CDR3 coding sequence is TGTGCCAGCAGTTACCGGGACGGAACCCTCGAGCACTACTTC. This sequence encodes CASSYRDGTLEHYF.